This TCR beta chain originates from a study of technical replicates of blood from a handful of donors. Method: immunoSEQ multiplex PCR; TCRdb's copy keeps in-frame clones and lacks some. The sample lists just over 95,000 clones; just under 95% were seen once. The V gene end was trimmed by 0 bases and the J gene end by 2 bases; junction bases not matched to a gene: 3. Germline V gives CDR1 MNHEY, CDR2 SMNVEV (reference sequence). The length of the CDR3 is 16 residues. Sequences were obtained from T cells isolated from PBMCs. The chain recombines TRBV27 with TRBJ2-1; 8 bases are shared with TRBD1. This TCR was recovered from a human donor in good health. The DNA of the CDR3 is TGTGCCAGCAGTTTATCGCCACAGGGGGCCTACAATGAGCAGTTCTTC. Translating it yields CASSLSPQGAYNEQFF.